What follows describes a single TCR beta chain. Antigen specificity is unknown. The data were taken from a study of OX40 agonist ivuxolimab in advanced cancers. Germline lookup yields CDR1 MGHRA and CDR2 YSYEKL. V was clipped by 4 bases and J by 6 bases; unmatched bases: 12. The CDR3 is 15 amino acids. Blood got drawn at baseline, again on cycle 4 day 1, and then on cycle 7 day 1. Clones were read by immunoSEQ multiplex PCR, and TCRdb kept only the in-frame ones, dropping some. The data show some 64,000 clones, with 80% to 95% seen just once and around 19% held by the top ten. General study findings and limits: People who partly responded at 0.1-3.0 mg/kg had some of the least clonal expansion seen.

Sample: CD4+ or CD8+ T cells sorted from blood, taken in a trial of the OX40 agonist ivuxolimab. The receptor was isolated from an adult with an advanced solid tumor such as melanoma, head and neck, liver or kidney cancer. The chain carries TRBV4-1 and TRBJ2-7; TRBD1 matches 7 bases. The CDR3, as DNA: TGCGCCAGCAGCCGCACGACAGGGTCGTTGGGCGAGCAGTACTTC. This codes for CASSRTTGSLGEQYF.